The next 12 T cell receptor beta chains were all read from a single sample in a study of blood T cell repertoires in COVID-19. Assay used: immunoSEQ multiplex PCR; TCRdb lists only in-frame clones, some missing. Of 200,000 or so clones listed, about 87% were seen once; the top ten hold roughly 2.5%. Sequencing used PBMCs or T cells enriched from blood (not recorded which). The receptors shown here come from a woman younger than 45 who had recovered from COVID-19.

The gene calls are TRBV9 and TRBJ1-4; weak D call: TRBD1 (6 bases). The CDR3 length is 15 residues. Trimming stripped 0 bases from V and 5 bases from J, with 11 bases between. Germline CDR1 and CDR2: SGDLS and YYNGEE. The CDR3 reads CASSVGAGVNEKLFF. As DNA, the CDR3 is TGTGCCAGCAGCGTAGGTGCAGGGGTCAATGAAAAACTGTTTTTT.

This clone was seen a single time. This sequence joins TRBV28 and TRBJ1-1; tentatively, D is TRBD1 (5 bases). Germline loops: CDR1 MDHEN, CDR2 SYDVKM. V dropped 2 bases and J dropped 5 bases, with 9 bases sitting between them. The CDR3 extends over 13 amino acids. The CDR3 is CASSLGQGTEAFF. The CDR3 coding sequence is TGTGCCAGCAGTTTAGGGCAGGGTACTGAAGCTTTCTTT.

This chain joins TRBV7-8 and TRBJ2-7; D possibly corresponds to TRBD1 (6 bases). Germline V gives CDR1 SGHVS, CDR2 FQNEAQ. The V gene lost 5 bases and the J gene lost 3 bases, with 11 bases spanning the gap. CDR3 size: 13 residues. This CDR3 reads CASSIGQSYEQYF. CDR3 nucleotides: TGTGCCAGCAGCATAGGACAGAGCTACGAGCAGTACTTC.

V gene TRBV3-1 (or the pseudogene TRBV3-2) combines with J gene TRBJ2-6; TRBD2 is a possible D gene (7 bases). The CDR3 consists of 18 residues. Germline CDR1 is LGHDT and CDR2 is YNNKEL (reference sequence). V was trimmed by 2 bases and J by 0 bases, leaving 14 bases between them. Here the CDR3 DNA reads TGTGCCAGCAGCCAAATTGTAGGGGGGGGCTCTGGGGCCAACGTCCTGACTTTC. Protein sequence: CASSQIVGGGSGANVLTF.

This clone was seen only once. The V call is TRBV2, the J call TRBJ2-7, with a possible D match to TRBD2 (5 bases). The CDR3 spans 16 residues. Looked up from germline, CDR1 is SNHLY and CDR2 is FYNNEI. Trimming took 6 bases from V and 3 from J, leaving 21 bases between them. The CDR3 protein is CASSAVEVSGSYEQYF. The CDR3 region has the DNA TGTGCCAGCAGCGCCGTAGAGGTCTCGGGGAGCTACGAGCAGTACTTC.

V is TRBV14 and J is TRBJ2-5; TRBD1 aligns across 9 bases. This CDR3 comprises 15 residues. From germline, CDR1 is SGHDN and CDR2 FVKESK. V gave up 4 bases and J gave up 5 bases; unmatched junction bases: 8. The CDR3 DNA is TGTGCCAGCAGCCGGGACAGGGTGGAAGTCGAGACCCAGTACTTC. It codes for CASSRDRVEVETQYF.

V is TRBV4-1 and J is TRBJ2-3; TRBD2 is a possible D gene (5 bases). This CDR3 contains 15 residues. Germline V gives CDR1 MGHRA, CDR2 YSYEKL. The V and J ends lost 1 base and 7 bases respectively, with 15 bases between them. The CDR3: CASSQVELAEYTQYF. CDR3 in DNA: TGCGCCAGCAGCCAAGTGGAGCTAGCAGAATATACGCAGTATTTT.

This chain uses TRBV4-3 with TRBJ2-1, with D perhaps matching TRBD2 (6 bases). The CDR3 consists of 16 residues. V lost 0 bases and J 6 bases, leaving 15 bases between the germline ends. Per the germline V gene, CDR1 is LGHNA and CDR2 is YSLEER. Here the CDR3 reads CASSQDSRGRGNEQFF. The CDR3 nucleotides read TGCGCCAGCAGCCAAGATTCGCGGGGTCGAGGCAATGAGCAGTTCTTC.

The CDR3 coding sequence is TGTGCCAGCAGTTACCCCAAGCTTACGGGGGGGGCACCCCCAGATACGCAGTATTTT. Residues: CASSYPKLTGGAPPDTQYF. The chain has TRBV6-2 or TRBV6-3 and TRBJ2-3, with 8 bases fitting TRBD2. Per germline, CDR1 MNHEY and CDR2 SVGEGT. V lost 2 bases to trimming and J lost 4 bases; unmatched junction nucleotides: 17. CDR3 length: 19 amino acids.

The chain couples TRBV4-1 to TRBJ1-5; 7 bases are shared with TRBD1. Germline V CDR1 and CDR2: MGHRA, YSYEKL. J was trimmed by 2 bases and V by 3 bases; bases with no gene match: 1. CDR3 length: 14 amino acids. For the CDR3, the DNA is TGCGCCAGCAGCCATCAGGGGGGCAATCAGCCCCAGCATTTT. Amino acids: CASSHQGGNQPQHF.

This rearrangement joins TRBV21-1 to TRBJ1-4; the table's D call of TRBD1 was not tested on the DNA. TRBV21-1 has pseudogene status. This CDR3 has 17 residues. The CDR3 nucleotides read TGTGCCAGCAGCGCGGCTCTGGGGACAGCTAAAAATGAAAAACTGTTTTTT. Translation gives CASSAALGTAKNEKLFF.

The chain is built from TRBV19 and TRBJ2-1; 10 bases are a match to TRBD2. The CDR3 consists of 14 residues. After removal of 10 bases from V and 7 bases from J, the junction contained 10 bases not matched to a gene. Germline loops: CDR1 LNHDA, CDR2 SQIVND (reference sequence). CDR3 region: CATEPGLARNEQFF. The DNA for the CDR3 is TGTGCCACCGAACCGGGACTAGCGAGGAATGAGCAGTTCTTC.